This T cell receptor beta chain was sequenced in a study of cytomegalovirus exposure and HLA in healthy donors. Notes on this clone: Antigen unknown.

With 60 Vbeta and 13 Jbeta primers, the PCR was carried out. In the original workflow: Approximately 12 million of the approximately 80 million unique TCR beta chains counted in a later analysis were shared. The table came from immunoSEQ multiplex PCR; TCRdb's copy has only in-frame clones and leaves some out. V and J calls and clone size are those listed in that table; D and trimming were worked out from the DNA. The sample lists around 160,000 clones; around three quarters were seen once. General study findings and limits: As confirmed in vitro, three CMV-associated chains were specific for CMV antigens. For most TCR sequences rarity was the rule, although some public TCRs occurred in many donors.

Germline CDR1 reads LNHDA; CDR2 reads SQIVND (reference sequence). The CDR3 consists of 20 residues. V was clipped by 0 bases and J by 2 bases; unmatched bases: 11. The genes are TRBV19 and TRBJ2-1, with TRBD2 matching over 12 bases. Sequencing was carried out using PBMCs. The origin of this receptor is a woman aged 40 to 49 in good health and CMV-seronegative. The CDR3 coding sequence is TGTGCCAGTAGTATAGAGAGGCCTAGCGGGAGGGTGGGGCCCTACAATGAGCAGTTCTTC. Protein: CASSIERPSGRVGPYNEQFF.